The subject of this entry is one TCR beta chain. This table comes from immunoSEQ multiplex PCR, and its TCRdb copy is limited to in-frame clones, with some not included. Of roughly 20,000 clones listed, 88% are singletons. These data belong to a study of T cells in localized non-small cell lung cancer. The CDR3 covers 15 residues. V lost 3 bases, J lost 4 bases, and 10 bases lay in between. Germline assignment: CDR1 MDHEN and CDR2 SYDVKM. The TCR was taken from a male donor aged 60 or over with stage II lung adenocarcinoma. The rearrangement uses TRBV28 and TRBJ2-6; TRBD2 might be the D (5 bases). This specimen was peripheral blood mononuclear cells, taken before any cancer treatment. CDR3 DNA sequence: TGTGCCAGCAGTTTTAGAGGGATAGGGGCCAACGTCCTGACTTTC. Translating it yields CASSFRGIGANVLTF.